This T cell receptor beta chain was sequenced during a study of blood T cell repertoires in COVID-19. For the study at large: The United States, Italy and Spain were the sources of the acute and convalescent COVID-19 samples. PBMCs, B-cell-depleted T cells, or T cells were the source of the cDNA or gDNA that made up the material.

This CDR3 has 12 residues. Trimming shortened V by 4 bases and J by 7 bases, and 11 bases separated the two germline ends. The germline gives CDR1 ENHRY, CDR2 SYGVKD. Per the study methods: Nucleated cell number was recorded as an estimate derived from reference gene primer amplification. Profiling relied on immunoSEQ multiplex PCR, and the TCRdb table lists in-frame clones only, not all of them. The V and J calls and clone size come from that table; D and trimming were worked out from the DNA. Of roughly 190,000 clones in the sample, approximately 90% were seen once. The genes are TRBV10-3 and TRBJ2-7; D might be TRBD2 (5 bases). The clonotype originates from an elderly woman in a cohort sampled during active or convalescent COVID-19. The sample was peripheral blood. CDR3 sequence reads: CAISGPGEEQYF. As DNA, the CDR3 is TGTGCCATCAGTGGTCCCGGGGAAGAGCAGTACTTC.